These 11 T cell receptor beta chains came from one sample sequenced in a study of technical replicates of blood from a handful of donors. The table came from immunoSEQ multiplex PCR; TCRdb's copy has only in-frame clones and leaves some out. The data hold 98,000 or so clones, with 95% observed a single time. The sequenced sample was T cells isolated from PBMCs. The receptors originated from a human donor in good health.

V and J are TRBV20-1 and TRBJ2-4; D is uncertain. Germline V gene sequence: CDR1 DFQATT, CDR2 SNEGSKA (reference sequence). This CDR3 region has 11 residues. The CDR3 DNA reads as TGCAGCCGACTAGCCAAAAACATTCAGTACTTC. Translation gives CSRLAKNIQYF.

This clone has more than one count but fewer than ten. The CDR3 sequence is CASSSGLDTGELFF. CDR3 DNA: TGTGCCAGCAGCTCAGGACTAGACACCGGGGAGCTGTTTTTT. The J gene is TRBJ2-2, the V gene TRBV14; 7 bases map to TRBD2. Germline V gives CDR1 SGHDN, CDR2 FVKESK. CDR3 length: 14 residues. After removal of 5 bases from V and 3 bases from J, the junction contained 3 bases not matched to a gene.

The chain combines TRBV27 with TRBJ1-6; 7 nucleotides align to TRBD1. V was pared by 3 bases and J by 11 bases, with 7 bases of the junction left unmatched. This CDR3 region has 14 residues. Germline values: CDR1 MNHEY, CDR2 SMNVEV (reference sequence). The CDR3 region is CASSFGGRGTPLHF. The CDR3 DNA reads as TGTGCCAGCAGTTTTGGGGGCAGGGGGACACCCCTCCACTTT.

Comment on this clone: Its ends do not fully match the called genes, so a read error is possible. DNA of the CDR3: TGTGCTAGCAGCCAGGGGCCTGCCCAAGAGACCCAGTACTTC. Residues: CASSQGPAQETQYF. This chain links TRBV7-7 with TRBJ2-5; tentatively, D is TRBD1 (6 bases). The germline gives CDR1 SSHAT, CDR2 FNYEAQ (reference sequence). The CDR3 is 14 residues long.

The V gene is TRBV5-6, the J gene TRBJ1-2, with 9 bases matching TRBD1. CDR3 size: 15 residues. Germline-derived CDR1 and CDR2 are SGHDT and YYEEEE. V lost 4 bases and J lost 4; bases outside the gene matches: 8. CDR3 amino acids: CASSAGTGTFYGYTF. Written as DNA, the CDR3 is TGTGCCAGCAGCGCCGGGACAGGGACATTCTATGGCTACACCTTC.

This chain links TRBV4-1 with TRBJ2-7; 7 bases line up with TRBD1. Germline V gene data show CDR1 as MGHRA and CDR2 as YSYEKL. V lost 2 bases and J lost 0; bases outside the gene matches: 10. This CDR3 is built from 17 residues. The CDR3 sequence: CASSQTIGQVVSYEQYF. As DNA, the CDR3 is TGCGCCAGCAGCCAAACGATCGGACAGGTCGTCTCCTACGAGCAGTACTTC.

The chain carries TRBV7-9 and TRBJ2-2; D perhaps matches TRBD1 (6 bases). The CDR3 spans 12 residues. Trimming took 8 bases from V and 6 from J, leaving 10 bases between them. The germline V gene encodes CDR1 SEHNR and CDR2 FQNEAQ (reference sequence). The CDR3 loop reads CASSQGSGELFF. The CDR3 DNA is TGTGCCAGCTCACAGGGTTCCGGGGAGCTGTTTTTT.

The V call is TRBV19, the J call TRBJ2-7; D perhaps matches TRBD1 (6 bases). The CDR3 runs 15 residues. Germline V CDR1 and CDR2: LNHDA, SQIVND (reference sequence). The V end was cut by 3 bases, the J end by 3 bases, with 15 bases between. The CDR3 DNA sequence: TGTGCCAGTAGTATGGTTCGGGACACGATCTACGAGCAGTACTTC. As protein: CASSMVRDTIYEQYF.

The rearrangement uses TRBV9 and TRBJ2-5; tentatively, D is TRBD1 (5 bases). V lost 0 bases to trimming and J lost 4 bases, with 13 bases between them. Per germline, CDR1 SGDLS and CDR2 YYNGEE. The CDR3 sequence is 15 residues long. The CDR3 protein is CASSVVAGYRETQYF. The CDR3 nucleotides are TGTGCCAGCAGCGTAGTGGCAGGGTATCGAGAGACCCAGTACTTC.

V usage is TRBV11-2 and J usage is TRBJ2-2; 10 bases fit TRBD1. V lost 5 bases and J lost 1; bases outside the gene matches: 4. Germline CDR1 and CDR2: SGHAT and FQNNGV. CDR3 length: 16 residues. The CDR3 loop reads CASSLDRGRNTGELFF. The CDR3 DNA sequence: TGTGCCAGCAGCCTCGACAGGGGGCGGAACACCGGGGAGCTGTTTTTT.

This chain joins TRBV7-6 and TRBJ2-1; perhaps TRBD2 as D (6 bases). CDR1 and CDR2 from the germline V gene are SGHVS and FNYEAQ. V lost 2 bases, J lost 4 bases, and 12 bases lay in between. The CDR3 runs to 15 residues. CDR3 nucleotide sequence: TGTGCCAGCAGCTTATCGGGGGACCAATACAATGAGCAGTTCTTC. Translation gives CASSLSGDQYNEQFF.